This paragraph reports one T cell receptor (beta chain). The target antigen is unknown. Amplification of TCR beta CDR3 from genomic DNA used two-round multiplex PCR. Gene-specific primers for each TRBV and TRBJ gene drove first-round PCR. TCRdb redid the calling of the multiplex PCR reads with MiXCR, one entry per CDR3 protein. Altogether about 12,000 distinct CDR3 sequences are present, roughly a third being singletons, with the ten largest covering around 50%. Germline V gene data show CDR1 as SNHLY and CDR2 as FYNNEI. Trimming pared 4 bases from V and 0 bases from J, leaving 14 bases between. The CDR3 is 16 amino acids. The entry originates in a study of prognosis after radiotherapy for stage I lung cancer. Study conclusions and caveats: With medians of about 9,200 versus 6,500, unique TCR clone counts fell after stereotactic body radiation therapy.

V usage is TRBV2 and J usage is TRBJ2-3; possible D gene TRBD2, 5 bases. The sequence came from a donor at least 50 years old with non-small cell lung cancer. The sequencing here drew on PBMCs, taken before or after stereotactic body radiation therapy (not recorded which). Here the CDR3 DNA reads TGTGCCAGCAGTGGGATAGCGAGAGCTAGCACAGATACGCAGTATTTT. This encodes CASSGIARASTDTQYF.